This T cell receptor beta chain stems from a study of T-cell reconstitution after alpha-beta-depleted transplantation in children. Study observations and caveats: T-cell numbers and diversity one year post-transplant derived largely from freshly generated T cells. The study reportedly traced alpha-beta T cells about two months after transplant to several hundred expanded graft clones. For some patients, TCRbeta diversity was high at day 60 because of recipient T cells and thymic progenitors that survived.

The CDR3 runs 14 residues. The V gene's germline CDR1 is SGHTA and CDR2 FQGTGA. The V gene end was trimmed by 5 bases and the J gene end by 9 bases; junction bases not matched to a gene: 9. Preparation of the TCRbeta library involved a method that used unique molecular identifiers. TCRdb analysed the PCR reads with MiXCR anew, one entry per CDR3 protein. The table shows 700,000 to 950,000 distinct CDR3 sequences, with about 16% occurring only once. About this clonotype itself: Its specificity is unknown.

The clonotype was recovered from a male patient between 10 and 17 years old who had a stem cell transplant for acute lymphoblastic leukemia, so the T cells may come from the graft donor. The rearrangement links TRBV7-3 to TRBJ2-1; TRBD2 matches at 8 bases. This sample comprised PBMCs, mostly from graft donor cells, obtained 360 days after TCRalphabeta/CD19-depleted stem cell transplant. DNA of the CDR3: TGTGCCAGCAGCAAACCGGGACTAGTCACTGAGCAGTTCTTC. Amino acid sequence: CASSKPGLVTEQFF.